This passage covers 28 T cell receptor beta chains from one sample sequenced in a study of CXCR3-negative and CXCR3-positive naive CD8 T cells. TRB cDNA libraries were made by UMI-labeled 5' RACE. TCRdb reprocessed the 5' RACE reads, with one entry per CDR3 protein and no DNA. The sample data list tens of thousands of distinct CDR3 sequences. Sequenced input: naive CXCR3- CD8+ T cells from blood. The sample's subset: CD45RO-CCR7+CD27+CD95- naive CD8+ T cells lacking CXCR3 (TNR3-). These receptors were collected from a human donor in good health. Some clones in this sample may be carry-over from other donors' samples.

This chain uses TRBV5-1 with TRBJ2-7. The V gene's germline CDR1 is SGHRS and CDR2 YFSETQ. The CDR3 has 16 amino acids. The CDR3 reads CASSLEDFTDSYEQYF.

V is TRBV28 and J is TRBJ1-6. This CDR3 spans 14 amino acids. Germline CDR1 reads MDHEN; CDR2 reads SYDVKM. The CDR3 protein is CASSPRGPRSPLHF.

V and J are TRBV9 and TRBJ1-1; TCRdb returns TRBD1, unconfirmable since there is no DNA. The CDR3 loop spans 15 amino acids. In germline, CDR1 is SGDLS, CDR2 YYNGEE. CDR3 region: CASSPQDRKNTEAFF.

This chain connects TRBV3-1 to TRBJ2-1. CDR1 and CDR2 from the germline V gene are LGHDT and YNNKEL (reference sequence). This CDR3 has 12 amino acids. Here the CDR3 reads CASSQGTNEQFF.

The CDR3 spells CSVDGGRVNYGYTF. The rearrangement uses TRBV29-1 and TRBJ1-2; TCRdb picks TRBD1, but there is no DNA to check that call. This CDR3 region has 14 residues. The V gene's germline CDR1 is SQVTM and CDR2 ANQGSEA.

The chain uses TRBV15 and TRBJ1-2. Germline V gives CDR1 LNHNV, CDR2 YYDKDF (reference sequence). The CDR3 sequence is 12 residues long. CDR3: CATGTEKGGYTF.

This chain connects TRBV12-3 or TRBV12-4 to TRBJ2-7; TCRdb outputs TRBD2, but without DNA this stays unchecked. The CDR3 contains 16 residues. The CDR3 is CASSPASGGPAYEQYF.

This CDR3 reads CASSYSPGGADTQYF. This chain uses TRBV6-6 with TRBJ2-3; the D gene TCRdb calls, TRBD2, cannot be checked with no DNA. The CDR3 runs to 15 residues. The V gene's germline CDR1 is MNHNY and CDR2 SVGAGI (reference sequence).

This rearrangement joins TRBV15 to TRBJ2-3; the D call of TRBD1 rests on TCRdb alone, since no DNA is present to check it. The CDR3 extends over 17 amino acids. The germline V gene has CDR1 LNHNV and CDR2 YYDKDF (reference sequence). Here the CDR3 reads CATSVNPRGVGTDTQYF.

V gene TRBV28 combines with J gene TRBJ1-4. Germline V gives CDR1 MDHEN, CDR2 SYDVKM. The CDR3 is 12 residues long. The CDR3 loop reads CASRGISEKLFF. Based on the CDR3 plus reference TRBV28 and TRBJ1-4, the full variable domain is DVKVTQSSRYLVKRTGEKVFLECVQDMDHENMFWYRQDPGLGLRLIYFSYDVKMKEKGDIPEGYSVSREKKERFSLILESASTNQTSMYLCASRGISEKLFFGSGTQLSVL.

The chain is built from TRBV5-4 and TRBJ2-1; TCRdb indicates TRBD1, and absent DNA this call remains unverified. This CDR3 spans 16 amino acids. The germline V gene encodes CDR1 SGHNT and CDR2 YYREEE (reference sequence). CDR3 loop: CASSLAMGGPRDEQFF.

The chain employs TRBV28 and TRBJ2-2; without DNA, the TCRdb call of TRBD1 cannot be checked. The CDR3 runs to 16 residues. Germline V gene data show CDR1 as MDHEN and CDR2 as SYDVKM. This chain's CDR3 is CASSLRGGTNTGELFF.

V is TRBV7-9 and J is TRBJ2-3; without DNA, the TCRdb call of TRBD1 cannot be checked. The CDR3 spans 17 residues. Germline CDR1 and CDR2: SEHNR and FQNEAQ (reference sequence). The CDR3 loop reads CASSSLLTEMGTDTQYF.

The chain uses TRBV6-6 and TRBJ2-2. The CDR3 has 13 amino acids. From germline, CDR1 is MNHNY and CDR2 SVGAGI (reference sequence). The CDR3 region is CASRGSVTGELFF.

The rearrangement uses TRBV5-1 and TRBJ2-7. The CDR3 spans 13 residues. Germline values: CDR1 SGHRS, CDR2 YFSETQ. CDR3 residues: CASSLGRSYEQYF.

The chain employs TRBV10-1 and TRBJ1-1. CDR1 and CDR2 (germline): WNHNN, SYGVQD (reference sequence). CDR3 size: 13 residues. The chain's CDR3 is CASSDGENTEAFF.

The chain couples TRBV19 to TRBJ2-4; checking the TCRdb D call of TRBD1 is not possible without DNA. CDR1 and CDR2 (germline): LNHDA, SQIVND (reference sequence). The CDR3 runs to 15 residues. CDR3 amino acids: CARTGGFSAKNIQYF. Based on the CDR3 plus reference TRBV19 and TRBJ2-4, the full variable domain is DGGITQSPKYLFRKEGQNVTLSCEQNLNHDAMYWYRQDPGQGLRLIYYSQIVNDFQKGDIAEGYSVSREKKESFPLTVTSAQKNPTAFYLCARTGGFSAKNIQYFGAGTRLSVL.

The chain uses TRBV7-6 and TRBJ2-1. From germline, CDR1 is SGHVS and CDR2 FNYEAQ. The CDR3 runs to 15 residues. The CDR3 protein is CASSLAPDSYNEQFF.

The CDR3 is CASRDYNTGELFF. This sequence joins TRBV6-1 and TRBJ2-2. The CDR3 is made up of 13 amino acids. The germline gives CDR1 MNHNS, CDR2 SASEGT.

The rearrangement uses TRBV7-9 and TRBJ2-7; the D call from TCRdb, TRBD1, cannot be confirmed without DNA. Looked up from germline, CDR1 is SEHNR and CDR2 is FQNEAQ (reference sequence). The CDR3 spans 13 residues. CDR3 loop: CASSGGPSYEQYF.

The CDR3 here is CASSDVSGVTEAFF. The chain recombines TRBV10-2 with TRBJ1-1. This CDR3 contains 14 residues. CDR1 is WSHSY, CDR2 SAAADI, per germline.

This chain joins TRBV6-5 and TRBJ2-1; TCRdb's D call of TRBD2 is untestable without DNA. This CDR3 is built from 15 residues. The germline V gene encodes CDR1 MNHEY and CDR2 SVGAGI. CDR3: CASSDRAFTLGEQFF.

CDR3 sequence reads: CASRPGGNEQFF. The chain couples TRBV25-1 to TRBJ2-1; TCRdb selects TRBD1, and the lack of DNA leaves this call unchecked. CDR3 length equals 12 residues. The germline V gene encodes CDR1 MGHDK and CDR2 SYGVNS.

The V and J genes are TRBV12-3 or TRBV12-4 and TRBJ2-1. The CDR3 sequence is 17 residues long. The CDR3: CASSTQLGQPSNNEQFF.

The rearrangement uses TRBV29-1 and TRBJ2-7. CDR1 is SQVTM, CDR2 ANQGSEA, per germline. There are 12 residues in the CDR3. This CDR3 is CSVEDSSYEQYF.

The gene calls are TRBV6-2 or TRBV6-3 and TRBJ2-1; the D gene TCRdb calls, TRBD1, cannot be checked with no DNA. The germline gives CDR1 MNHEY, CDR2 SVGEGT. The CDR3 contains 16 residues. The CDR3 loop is CASSYSGDGSYNEQFF.

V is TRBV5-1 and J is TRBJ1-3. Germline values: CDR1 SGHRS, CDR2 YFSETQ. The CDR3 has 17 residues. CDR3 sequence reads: CASSLLPGDSAGNTIYF.

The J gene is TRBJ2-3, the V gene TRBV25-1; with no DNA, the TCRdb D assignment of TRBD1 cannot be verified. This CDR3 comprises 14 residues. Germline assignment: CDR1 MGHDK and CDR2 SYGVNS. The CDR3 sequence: CASRAGTNTDTQYF.